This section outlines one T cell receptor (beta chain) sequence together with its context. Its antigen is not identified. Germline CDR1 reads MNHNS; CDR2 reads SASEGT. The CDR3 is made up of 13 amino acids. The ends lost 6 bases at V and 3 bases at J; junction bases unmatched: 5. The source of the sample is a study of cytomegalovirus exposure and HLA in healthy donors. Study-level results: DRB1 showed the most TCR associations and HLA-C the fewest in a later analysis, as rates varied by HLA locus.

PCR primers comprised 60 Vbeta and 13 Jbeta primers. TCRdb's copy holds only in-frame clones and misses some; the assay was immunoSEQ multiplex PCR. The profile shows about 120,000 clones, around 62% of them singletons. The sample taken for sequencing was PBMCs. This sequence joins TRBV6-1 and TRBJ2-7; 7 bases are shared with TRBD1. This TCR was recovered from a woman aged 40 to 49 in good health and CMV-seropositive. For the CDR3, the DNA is TGTGCCAGCAGGACATGGGACAGCTACGAGCAGTACTTC. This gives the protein CASRTWDSYEQYF.